The source of this TCR beta chain is a study of Graves' ophthalmopathy and Graves' hyperthyroidism. Investigators amplified TCR beta CDR3 regions from RNA transcripts. RT-PCR was first run with HTBI primers, then multiplex PCR in a second round. Each CDR3 protein gets one entry after TCRdb re-called the multiplex PCR reads with MiXCR. The data contain about 500,000 distinct CDR3 sequences, under 45% of them singletons. There are many counts of this clonotype. Its antigen remains unidentified. Findings of the study overall: A majority of expanded thyroid clonotypes exceeding 0.001 frequency were likewise present in blood.

The material sequenced was peripheral blood or thyroid tissue (not recorded which). The TCR comes from an adult man with Graves' hyperthyroidism.

For the CDR3, the DNA is TGCGCCAGCAGTGAGGGACTAGCGAAAGGTTACGAGCAGTACTTC. Residues: CASSEGLAKGYEQYF. This chain uses TRBV10-1 with TRBJ2-7; 9 bases match TRBD2. V dropped 2 bases and J dropped 4; count of bases not matched to a gene: 6. Germline loops: CDR1 WNHNN, CDR2 SYGVQD (reference sequence). This CDR3 is 15 amino acids long.